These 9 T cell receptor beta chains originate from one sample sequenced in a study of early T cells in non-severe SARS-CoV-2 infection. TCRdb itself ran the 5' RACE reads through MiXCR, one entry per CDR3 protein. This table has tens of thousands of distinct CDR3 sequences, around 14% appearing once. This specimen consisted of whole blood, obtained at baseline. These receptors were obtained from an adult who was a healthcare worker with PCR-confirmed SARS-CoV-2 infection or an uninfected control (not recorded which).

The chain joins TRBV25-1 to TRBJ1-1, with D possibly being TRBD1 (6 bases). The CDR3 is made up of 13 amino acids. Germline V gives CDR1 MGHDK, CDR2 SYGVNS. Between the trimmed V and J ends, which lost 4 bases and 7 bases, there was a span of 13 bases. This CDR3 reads CASSGHRDYEAFF. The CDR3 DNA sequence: TGTGCCAGCAGTGGGCACAGGGACTATGAAGCTTTCTTT.

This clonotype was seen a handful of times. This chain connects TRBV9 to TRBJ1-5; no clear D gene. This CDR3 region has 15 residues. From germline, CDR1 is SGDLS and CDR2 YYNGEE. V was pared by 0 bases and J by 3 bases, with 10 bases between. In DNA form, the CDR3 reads TGTGCCAGCAGCGTAGGGGCAGATACCAATCAGCCCCAGCATTTT. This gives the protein CASSVGADTNQPQHF.

This chain's CDR3 is CASSSGAESLLIGAAKNIQYF. CDR3 nucleotide sequence: TGTGCCAGCAGCTCCGGCGCGGAGAGTCTACTAATCGGGGCAGCCAAAAACATTCAGTACTTC. The rearrangement uses TRBV6-5 and TRBJ2-4; D may correspond to TRBD1 or TRBD2 (5 bases each). CDR3 length equals 21 residues. V shed 6 bases and J shed 0 bases, with 30 bases lying between them. The germline gives CDR1 MNHEY, CDR2 SVGAGI.

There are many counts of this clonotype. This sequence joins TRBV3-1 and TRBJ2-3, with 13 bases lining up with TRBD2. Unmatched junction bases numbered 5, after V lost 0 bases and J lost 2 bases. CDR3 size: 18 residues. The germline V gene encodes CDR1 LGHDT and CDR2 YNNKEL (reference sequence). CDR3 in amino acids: CASSQELTSGRSTDTQYF. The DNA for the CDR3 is TGTGCCAGCAGCCAAGAATTGACTAGCGGGAGGTCCACAGATACGCAGTATTTT.

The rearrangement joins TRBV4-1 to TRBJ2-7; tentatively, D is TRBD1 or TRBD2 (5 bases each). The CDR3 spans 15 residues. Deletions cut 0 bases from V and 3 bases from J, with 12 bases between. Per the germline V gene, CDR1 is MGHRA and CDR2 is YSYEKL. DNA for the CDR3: TGCGCCAGCAGCCAAGATGTGGCTGGGGGCTACGAGCAGTACTTC. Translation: CASSQDVAGGYEQYF.

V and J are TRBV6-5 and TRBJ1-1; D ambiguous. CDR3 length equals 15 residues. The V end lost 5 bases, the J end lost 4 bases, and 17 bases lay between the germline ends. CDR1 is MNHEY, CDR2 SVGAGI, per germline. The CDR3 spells CASSGPRLKATEAFF. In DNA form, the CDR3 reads TGTGCCAGCAGTGGCCCCAGGTTGAAGGCCACTGAAGCTTTCTTT.

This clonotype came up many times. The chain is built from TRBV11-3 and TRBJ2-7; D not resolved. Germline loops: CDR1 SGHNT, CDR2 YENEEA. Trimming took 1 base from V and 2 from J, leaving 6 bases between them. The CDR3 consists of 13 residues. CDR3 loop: CASSLGGTYEQYF. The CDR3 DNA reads TGTGCCAGCAGCTTAGGGGGAACCTACGAGCAGTACTTC.

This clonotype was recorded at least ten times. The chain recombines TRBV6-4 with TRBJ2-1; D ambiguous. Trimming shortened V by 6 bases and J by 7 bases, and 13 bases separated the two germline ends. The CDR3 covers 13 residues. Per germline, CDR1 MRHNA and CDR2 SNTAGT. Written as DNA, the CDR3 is TGTGCCAGCAGCGAGTCGGTTCCTAATGAGCAGTTCTTC. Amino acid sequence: CASSESVPNEQFF.

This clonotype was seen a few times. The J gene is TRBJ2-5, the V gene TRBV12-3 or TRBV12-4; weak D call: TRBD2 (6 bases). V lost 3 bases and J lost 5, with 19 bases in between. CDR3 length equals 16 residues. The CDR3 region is CASSLNGGPSGETQYF. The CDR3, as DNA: TGTGCCAGCAGTTTGAACGGGGGTCCTTCAGGGGAGACCCAGTACTTC.